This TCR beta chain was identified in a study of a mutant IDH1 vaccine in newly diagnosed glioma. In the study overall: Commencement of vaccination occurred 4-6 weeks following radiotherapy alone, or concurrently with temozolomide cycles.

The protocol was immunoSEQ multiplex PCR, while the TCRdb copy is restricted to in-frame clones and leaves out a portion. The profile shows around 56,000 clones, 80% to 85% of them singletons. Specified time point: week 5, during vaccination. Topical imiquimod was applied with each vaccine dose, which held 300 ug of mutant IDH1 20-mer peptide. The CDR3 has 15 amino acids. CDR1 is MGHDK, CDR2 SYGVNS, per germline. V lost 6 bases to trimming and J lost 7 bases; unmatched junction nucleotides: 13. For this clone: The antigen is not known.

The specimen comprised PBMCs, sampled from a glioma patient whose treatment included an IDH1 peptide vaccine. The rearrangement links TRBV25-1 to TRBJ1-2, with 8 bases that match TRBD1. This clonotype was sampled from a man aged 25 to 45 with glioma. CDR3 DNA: TGTGCCAGCAGCCTGCGGCAGGGGGCATTTAGTGGCTACACCTTC. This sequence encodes CASSLRQGAFSGYTF.